This T cell receptor (beta chain) was observed in a study of blood T cell repertoires in COVID-19. For the study at large: Both acute and convalescent COVID-19 samples were obtained from the United States, Italy and Spain.

Germline assignment: CDR1 SGHDT and CDR2 YYEEEE. This CDR3 comprises 17 residues. V trimming: 0 bases; J trimming: 2 bases; junction bases outside the gene matches: 3. Source study methods: Amplification of reference gene primers was used by the study to estimate nucleated cell counts. This table comes from immunoSEQ multiplex PCR, and its TCRdb copy is limited to in-frame clones, with some not included. V and J calls and clone size follow that table, whereas D and trimming were derived from the DNA. The sample lists 250,000 to 350,000 clones; more than 75% were seen once. Material for sequencing was peripheral blood. The gene calls are TRBV5-6 and TRBJ2-3, with 13 bases identical to TRBD2. The source of this sequence is a woman between 45 and 65 years old with active or convalescent COVID-19. The CDR3 DNA sequence: TGTGCCAGCAGCTTGGGGGGACTAGCGGGGATCACAGATACGCAGTATTTT. Amino acid sequence: CASSLGGLAGITDTQYF.